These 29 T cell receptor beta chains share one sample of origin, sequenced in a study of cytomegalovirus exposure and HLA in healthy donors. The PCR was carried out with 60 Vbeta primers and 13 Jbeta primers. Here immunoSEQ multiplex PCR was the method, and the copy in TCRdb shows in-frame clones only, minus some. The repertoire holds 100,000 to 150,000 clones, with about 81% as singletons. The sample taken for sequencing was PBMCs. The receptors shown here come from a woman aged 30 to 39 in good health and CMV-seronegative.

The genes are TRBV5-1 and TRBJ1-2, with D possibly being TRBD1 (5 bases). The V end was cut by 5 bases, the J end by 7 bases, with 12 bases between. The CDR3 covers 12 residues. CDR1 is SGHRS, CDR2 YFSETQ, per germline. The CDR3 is CASRTQASGYTF. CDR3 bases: TGCGCCAGCAGAACACAGGCCAGTGGCTACACCTTC.

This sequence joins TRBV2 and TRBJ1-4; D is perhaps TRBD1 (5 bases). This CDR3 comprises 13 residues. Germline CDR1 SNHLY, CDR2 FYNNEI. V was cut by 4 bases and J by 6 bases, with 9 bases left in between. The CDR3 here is CASSGGLYEKLFF. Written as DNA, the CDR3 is TGTGCCAGCAGTGGGGGACTTTATGAAAAACTGTTTTTT.

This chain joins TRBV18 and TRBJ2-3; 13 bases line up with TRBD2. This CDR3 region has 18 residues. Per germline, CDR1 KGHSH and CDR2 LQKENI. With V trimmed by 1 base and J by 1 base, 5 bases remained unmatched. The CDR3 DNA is TGTGCCAGCTCACCACGGACTAGCGGGGGAGGTGGCACAGATACGCAGTATTTT. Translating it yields CASSPRTSGGGGTDTQYF.

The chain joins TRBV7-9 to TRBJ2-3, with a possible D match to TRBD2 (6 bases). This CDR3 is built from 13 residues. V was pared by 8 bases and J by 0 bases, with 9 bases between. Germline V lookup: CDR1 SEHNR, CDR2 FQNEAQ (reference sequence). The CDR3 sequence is CASPSGSTDTQYF. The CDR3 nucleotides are TGTGCCAGCCCCAGCGGGAGCACAGATACGCAGTATTTT. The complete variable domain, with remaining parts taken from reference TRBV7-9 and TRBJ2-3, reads DTGVSQNPRHKITKRGQNVTFRCDPISEHNRLYWYRQTLGQGPEFLTYFQNEAQLEKSRLLSDRFSAERPKGSFSTLEIQRTEQGDSAMYLCASPSGSTDTQYFGPGTRLTVL.

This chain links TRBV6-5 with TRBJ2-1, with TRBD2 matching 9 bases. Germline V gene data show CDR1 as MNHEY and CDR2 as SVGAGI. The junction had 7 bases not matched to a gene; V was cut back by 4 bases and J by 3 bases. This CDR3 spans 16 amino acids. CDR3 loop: CASSSPGTSIYNEQFF. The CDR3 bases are TGTGCCAGCAGTTCCCCCGGGACTAGCATCTACAATGAGCAGTTCTTC.

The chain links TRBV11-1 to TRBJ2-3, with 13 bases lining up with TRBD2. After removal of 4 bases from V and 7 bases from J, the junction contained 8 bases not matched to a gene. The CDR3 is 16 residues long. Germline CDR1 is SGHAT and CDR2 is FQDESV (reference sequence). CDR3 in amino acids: CASSYALAGGRNTQYF. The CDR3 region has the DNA TGTGCCAGCAGCTACGCACTAGCGGGGGGGCGGAATACGCAGTATTTT.

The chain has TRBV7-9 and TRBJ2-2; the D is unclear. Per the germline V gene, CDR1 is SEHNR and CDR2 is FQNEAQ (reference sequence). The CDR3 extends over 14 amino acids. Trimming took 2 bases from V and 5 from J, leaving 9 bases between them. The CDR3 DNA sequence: TGTGCCAGCAGCTTAAGAGGTGCGACCGGGGAGCTGTTTTTT. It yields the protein CASSLRGATGELFF.

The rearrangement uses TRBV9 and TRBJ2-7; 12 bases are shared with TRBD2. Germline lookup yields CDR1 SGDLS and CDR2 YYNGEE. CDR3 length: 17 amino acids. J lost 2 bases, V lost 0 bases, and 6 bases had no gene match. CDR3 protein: CASSVGLAGGSAYEQYF. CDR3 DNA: TGTGCCAGCAGCGTAGGGCTAGCGGGAGGGTCCGCCTACGAGCAGTACTTC.

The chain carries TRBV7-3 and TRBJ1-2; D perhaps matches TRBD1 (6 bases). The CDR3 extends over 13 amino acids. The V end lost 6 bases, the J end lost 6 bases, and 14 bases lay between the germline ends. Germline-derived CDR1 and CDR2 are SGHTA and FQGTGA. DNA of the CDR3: TGTGCCAGCAGTGGCCAAGGGGGAGATGGCTACACCTTC. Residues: CASSGQGGDGYTF. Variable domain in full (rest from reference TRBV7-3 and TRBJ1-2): GAGVSQTPSNKVTEKGKYVELRCDPISGHTALYWYRQSLGQGPEFLIYFQGTGAADDSGLPNDRFFAVRPEGSVSTLKIQRTERGDSAVYLCASSGQGGDGYTFGSGTRLTVV.

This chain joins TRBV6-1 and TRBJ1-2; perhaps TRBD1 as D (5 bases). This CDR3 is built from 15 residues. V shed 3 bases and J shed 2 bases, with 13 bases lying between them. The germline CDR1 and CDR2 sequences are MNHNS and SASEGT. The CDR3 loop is CASSDASTENYGYTF. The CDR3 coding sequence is TGTGCCAGCAGTGACGCGTCGACAGAAAACTATGGCTACACCTTC.

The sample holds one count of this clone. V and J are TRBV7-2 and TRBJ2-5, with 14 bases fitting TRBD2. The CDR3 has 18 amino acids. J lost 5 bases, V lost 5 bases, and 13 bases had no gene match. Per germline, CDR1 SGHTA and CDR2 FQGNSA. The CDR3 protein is CASSAEPGLAGERETQYF. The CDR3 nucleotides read TGTGCCAGCAGCGCGGAGCCGGGACTAGCGGGAGAAAGGGAGACCCAGTACTTC.

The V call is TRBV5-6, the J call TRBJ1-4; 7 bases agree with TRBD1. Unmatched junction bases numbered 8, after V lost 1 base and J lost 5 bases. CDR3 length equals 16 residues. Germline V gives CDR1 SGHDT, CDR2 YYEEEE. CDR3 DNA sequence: TGTGCCAGCAGCTTGTATTGGGACAGAACGAATGAAAAACTGTTTTTT. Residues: CASSLYWDRTNEKLFF.

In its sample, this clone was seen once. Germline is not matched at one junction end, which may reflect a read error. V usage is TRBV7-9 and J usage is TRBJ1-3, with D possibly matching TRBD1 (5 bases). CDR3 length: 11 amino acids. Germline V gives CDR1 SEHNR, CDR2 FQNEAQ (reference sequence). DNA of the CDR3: TGTGCCAGCAGCTTAGTTGAGACAGCCCATTTT. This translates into CASSLVETAHF.

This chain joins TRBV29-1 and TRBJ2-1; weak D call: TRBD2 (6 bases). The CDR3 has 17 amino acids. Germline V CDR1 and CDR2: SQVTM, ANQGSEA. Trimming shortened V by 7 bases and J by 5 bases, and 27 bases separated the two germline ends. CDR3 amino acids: CSGNLRQGGWRDNEQFF. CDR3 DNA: TGCAGCGGGAATCTCCGCCAGGGAGGTTGGAGGGACAATGAGCAGTTCTTC.

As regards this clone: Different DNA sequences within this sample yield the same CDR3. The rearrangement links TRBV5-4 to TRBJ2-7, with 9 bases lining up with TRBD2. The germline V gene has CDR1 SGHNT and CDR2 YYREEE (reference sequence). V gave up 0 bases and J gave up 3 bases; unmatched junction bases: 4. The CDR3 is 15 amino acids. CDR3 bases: TGTGCCAGCAGCTTGGACGGTAGCGGGAGCTACGAGCAGTACTTC. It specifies CASSLDGSGSYEQYF.

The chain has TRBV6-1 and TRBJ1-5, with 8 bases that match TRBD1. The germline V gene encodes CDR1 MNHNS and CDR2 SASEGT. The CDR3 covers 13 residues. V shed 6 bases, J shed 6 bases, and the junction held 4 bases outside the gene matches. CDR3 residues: CASRKTGGQPQHF. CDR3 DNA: TGTGCCAGCAGGAAAACAGGGGGTCAGCCCCAGCATTTT.

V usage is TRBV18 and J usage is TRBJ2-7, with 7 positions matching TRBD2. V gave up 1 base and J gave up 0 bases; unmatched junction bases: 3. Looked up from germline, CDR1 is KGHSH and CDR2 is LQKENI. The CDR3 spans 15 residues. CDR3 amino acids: CASSPRSGNSYEQYF. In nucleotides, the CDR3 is TGTGCCAGCTCACCACGGAGCGGGAACTCCTACGAGCAGTACTTC.

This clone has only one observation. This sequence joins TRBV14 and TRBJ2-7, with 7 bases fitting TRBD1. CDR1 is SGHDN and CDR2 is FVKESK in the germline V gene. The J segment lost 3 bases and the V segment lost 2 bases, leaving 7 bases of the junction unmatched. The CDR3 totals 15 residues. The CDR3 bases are TGTGCCAGCAGCCAACCCGGACAGGCCCTCTACGAGCAGTACTTC. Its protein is CASSQPGQALYEQYF. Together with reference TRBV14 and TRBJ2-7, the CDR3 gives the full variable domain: EAGVTQFPSHSVIEKGQTVTLRCDPISGHDNLYWYRRVMGKEIKFLLHFVKESKQDESGMPNNRFLAERTGGTYSTLKVQPAELEDSGVYFCASSQPGQALYEQYFGPGTRLTVT.

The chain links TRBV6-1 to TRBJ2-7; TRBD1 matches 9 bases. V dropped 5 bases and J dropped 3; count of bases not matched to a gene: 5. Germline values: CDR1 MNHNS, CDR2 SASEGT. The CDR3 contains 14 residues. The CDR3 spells CASSYPGQGYEQYF. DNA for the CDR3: TGTGCCAGCAGTTATCCGGGACAGGGCTACGAGCAGTACTTC.

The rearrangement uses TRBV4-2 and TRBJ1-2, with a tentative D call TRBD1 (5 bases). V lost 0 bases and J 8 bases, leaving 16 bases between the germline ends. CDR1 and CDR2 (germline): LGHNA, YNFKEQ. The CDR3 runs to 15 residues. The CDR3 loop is CASSQEKSKTAGYTF. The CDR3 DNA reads TGTGCCAGCAGCCAAGAGAAATCGAAGACAGCAGGCTACACCTTC.

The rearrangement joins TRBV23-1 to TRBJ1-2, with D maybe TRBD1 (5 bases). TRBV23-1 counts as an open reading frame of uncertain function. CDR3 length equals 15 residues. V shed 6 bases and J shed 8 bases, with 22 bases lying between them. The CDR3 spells CASSRVQGKGYGYTF. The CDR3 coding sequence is TGCGCCAGCAGCCGTGTCCAGGGTAAGGGGTACGGCTACACCTTC.

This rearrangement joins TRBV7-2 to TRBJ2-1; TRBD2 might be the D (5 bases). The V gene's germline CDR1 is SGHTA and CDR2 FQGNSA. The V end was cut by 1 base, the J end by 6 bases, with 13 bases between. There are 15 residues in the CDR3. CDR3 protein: CASSLDPLAANEQFF. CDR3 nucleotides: TGTGCCAGCAGCTTAGACCCCCTAGCTGCCAATGAGCAGTTCTTC.

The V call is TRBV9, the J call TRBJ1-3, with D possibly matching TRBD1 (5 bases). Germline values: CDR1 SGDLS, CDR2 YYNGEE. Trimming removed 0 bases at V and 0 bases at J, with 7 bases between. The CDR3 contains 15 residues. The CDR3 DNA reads TGTGCCAGCAGCGTAGGTGACAGCTCTGGAAACACCATATATTTT. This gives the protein CASSVGDSSGNTIYF.

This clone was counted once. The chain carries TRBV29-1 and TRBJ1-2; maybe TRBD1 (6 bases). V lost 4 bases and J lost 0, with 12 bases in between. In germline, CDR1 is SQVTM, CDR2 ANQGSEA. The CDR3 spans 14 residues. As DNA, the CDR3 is TGCAGCGTTGCGAGGACAGCTACTAACTATGGCTACACCTTC. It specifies CSVARTATNYGYTF.

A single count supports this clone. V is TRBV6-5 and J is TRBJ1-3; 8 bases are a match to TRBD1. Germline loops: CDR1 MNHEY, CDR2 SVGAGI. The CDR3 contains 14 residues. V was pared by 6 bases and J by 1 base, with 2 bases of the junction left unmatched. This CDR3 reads CASRRQGSGNTIYF. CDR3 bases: TGTGCCAGCAGGAGACAGGGGTCTGGAAACACCATATATTTT.

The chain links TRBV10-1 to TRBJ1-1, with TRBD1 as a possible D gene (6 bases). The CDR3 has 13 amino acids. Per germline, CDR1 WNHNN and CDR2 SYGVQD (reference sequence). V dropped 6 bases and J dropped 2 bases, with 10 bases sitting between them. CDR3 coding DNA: TGCGCCAGCAGACAGGGTTTTAACACTGAAGCTTTCTTT. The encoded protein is CASRQGFNTEAFF.

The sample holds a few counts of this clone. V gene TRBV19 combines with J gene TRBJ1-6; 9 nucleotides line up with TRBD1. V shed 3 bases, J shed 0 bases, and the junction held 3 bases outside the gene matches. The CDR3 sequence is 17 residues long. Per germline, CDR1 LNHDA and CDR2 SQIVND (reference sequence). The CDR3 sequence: CASSIGTGSSYNSPLHF. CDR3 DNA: TGTGCCAGTAGTATCGGGACAGGGAGCTCCTATAATTCACCCCTCCACTTT.

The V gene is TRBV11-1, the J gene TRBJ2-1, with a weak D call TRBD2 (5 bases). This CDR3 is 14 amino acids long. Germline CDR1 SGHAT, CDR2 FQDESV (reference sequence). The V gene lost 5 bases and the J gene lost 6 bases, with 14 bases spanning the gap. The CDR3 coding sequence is TGTGCCAGCAGCCTCCGACGACGGGGCAATGAGCAGTTCTTC. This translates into CASSLRRRGNEQFF.

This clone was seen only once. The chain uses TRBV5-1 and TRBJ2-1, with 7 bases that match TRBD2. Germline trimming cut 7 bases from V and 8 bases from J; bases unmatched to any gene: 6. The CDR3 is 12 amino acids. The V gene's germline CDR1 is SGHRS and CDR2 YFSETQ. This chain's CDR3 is CASSIAGDEQFF. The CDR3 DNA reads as TGCGCCAGCTCTATCGCGGGGGATGAGCAGTTCTTC. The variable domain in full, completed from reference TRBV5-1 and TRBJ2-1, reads KAGVTQTPRYLIKTRGQQVTLSCSPISGHRSVSWYQQTPGQGLQFLFEYFSETQRNKGNFPGRFSGRQFSNSRSEMNVSTLELGDSALYLCASSIAGDEQFFGPGTRLTVL.